This TCR beta chain was sequenced during a study of blood T cell repertoires in COVID-19. Study context: Material from acute and convalescent COVID-19 was sourced from the United States, Italy and Spain. PBMCs, B-cell-depleted T cells, or T cells were the source of the cDNA or gDNA that made up the material.

V was clipped by 6 bases and J by 3 bases; unmatched bases: 8. This CDR3 has 15 residues. CDR1 is MNHEY and CDR2 is SVGAGI in the germline V gene. Source study methods: From reference gene primer amplification, estimates of nucleated cell counts were derived. The table came from immunoSEQ multiplex PCR; TCRdb's copy has only in-frame clones and leaves some out. V and J calls and clone size are copied from that table; D and trimming were computed from the DNA. Found here are some 250,000 clones, roughly 79% of them singletons; the top ten hold roughly 8%. This chain links TRBV6-5 with TRBJ1-5, with 7 nucleotides matching TRBD1. This sequence originates from a woman aged 80 or over with COVID-19, enrolled during active disease. Sequencing used peripheral blood. In DNA form, the CDR3 reads TGTGCCAGCAGCTTGACAGGGAACAACAATCAGCCCCAGCATTTT. Protein product: CASSLTGNNNQPQHF.